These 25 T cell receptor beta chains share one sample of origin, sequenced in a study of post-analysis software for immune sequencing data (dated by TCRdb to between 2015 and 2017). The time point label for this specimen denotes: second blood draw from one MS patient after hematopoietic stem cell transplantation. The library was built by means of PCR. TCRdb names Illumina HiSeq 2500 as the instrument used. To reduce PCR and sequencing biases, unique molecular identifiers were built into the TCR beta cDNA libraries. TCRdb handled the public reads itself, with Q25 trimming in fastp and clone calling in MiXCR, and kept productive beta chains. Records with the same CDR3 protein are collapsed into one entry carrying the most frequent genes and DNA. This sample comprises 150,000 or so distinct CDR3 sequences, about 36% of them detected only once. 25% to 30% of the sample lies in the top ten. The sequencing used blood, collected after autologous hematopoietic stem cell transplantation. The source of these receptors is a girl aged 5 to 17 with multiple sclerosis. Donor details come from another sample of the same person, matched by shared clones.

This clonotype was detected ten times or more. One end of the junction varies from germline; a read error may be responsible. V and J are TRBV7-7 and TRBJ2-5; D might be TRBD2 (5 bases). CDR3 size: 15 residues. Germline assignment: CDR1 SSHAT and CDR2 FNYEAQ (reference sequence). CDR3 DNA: TGTGCTAGCAGCTCCGACCGATCGGGGTTGGAGACCCAGTACTTC. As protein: CASSSDRSGLETQYF.

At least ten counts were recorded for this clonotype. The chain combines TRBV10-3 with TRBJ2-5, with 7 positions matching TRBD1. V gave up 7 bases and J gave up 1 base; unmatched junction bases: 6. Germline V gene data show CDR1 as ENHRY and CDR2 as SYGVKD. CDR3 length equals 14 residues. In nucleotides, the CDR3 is TGTGCCATCAAACCGACAGGGACCCAAGAGACCCAGTACTTC. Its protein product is CAIKPTGTQETQYF.

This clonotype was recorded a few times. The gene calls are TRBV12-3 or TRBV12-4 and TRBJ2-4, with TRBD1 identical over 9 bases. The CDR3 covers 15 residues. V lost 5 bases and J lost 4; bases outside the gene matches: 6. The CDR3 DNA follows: TGTGCCAGCAGTGCCTCCGGGACAGGGAAAAACATTCAGTACTTC. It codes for CASSASGTGKNIQYF.

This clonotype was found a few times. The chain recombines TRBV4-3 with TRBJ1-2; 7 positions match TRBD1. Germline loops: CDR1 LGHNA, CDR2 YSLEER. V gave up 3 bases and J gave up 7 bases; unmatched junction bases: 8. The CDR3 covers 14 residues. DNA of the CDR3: TGCGCCAGCAGCCACGTACAGGGGCTCGGTGGCTACACCTTC. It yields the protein CASSHVQGLGGYTF.

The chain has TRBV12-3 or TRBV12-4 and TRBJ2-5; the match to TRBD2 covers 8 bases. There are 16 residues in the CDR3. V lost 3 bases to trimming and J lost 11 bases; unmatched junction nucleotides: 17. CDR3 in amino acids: CASSFHVAGKSREQYF. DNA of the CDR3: TGTGCCAGCAGTTTCCATGTAGCGGGAAAGAGCCGGGAGCAGTACTTC.

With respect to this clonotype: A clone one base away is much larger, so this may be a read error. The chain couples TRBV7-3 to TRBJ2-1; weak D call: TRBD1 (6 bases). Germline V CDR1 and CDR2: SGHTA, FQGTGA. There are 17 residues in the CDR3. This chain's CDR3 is CASSRTKGESSYNGQFF. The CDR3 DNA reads TGTGCCAGCAGTCGTACTAAGGGGGAAAGCTCCTACAATGGGCAGTTCTTC.

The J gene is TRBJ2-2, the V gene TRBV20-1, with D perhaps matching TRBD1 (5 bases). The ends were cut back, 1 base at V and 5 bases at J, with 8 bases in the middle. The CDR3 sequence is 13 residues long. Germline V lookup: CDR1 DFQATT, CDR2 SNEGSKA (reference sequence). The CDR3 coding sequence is TGCAGTGCTAGAGGCCCAGGGACCGGGGAGCTGTTTTTT. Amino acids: CSARGPGTGELFF.

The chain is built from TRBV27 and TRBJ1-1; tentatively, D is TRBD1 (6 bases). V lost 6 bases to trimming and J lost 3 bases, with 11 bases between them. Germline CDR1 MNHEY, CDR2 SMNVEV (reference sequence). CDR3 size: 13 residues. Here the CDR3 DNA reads TGTGCCAGCAGCGCAGGGGACTACACTGAAGCTTTCTTT. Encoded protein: CASSAGDYTEAFF.

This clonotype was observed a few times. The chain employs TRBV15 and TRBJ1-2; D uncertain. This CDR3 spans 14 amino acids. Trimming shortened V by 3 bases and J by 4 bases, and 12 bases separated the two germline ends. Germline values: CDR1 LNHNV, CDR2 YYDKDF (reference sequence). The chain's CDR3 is CATSSRPLGYGYTF. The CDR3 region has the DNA TGTGCCACCAGCAGCAGACCGTTGGGCTATGGCTACACCTTC.

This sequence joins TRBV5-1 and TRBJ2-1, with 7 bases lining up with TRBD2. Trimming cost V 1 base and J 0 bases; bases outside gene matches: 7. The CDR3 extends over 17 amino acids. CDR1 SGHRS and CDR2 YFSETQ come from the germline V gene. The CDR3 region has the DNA TGCGCCAGCAGCTTGTCCCTAGCGGCTTTCTCCTACAATGAGCAGTTCTTC. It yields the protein CASSLSLAAFSYNEQFF. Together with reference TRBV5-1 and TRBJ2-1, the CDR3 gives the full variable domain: KAGVTQTPRYLIKTRGQQVTLSCSPISGHRSVSWYQQTPGQGLQFLFEYFSETQRNKGNFPGRFSGRQFSNSRSEMNVSTLELGDSALYLCASSLSLAAFSYNEQFFGPGTRLTVL.

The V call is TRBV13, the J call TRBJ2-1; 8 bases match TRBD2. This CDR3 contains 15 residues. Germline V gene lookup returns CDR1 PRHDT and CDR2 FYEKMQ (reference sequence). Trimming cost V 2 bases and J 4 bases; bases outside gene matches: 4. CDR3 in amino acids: CASSLYVAGYNEQFF. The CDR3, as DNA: TGTGCCAGCAGCTTATATGTAGCGGGATACAATGAGCAGTTCTTC.

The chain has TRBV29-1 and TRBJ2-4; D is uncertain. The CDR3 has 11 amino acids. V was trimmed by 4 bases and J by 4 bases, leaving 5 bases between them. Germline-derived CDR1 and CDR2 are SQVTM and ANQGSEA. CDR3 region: CSVVGKNIQYF. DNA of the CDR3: TGCAGCGTTGTAGGGAAAAACATTCAGTACTTC.

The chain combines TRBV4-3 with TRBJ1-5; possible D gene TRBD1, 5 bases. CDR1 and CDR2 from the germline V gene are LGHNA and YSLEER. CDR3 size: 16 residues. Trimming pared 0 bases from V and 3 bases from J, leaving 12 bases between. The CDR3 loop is CASSQEGRGYNQPQHF. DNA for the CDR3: TGCGCCAGCAGCCAAGAGGGCCGGGGGTACAATCAGCCCCAGCATTTT.

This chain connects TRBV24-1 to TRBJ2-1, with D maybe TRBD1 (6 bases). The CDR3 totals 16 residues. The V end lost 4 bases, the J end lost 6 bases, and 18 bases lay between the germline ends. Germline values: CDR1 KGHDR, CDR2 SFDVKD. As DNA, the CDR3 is TGTGCCACCAGTGACCCACGACCAGGGGCCGGCAATGAGCAGTTCTTC. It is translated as CATSDPRPGAGNEQFF.

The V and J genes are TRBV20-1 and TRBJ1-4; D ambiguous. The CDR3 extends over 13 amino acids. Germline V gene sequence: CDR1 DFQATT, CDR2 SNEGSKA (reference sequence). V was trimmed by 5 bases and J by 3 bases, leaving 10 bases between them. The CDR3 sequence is CSAPVRSNEKLFF. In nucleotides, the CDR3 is TGCAGTGCTCCAGTCCGTTCTAATGAAAAACTGTTTTTT.

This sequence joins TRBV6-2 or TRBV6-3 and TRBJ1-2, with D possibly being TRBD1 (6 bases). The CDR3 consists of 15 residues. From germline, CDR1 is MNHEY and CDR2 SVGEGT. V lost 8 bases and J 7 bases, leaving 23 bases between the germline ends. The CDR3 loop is CASLGAGTLGGGYTF. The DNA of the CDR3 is TGTGCCAGCCTCGGTGCCGGGACACTAGGAGGTGGCTACACCTTC.

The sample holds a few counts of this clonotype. In DNA, the CDR3 is TGTGCCAGCAGCCCGACTAGATCTACCTACTGGGAGCAGTACTTC. Translated: CASSPTRSTYWEQYF. V and J are TRBV28 and TRBJ2-7; maybe TRBD2 (6 bases). CDR3 length: 15 amino acids. Trimming cost V 6 bases and J 7 bases, with 22 bases left between them. Germline V gene data show CDR1 as MDHEN and CDR2 as SYDVKM.

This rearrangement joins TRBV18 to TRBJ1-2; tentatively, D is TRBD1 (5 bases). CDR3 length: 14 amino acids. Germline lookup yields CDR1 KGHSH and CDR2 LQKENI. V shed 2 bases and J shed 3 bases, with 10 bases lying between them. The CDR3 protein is CASSPSGADYGYTF. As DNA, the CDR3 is TGTGCCAGCTCACCATCCGGGGCGGACTATGGCTACACCTTC. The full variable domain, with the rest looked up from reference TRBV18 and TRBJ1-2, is NAGVMQNPRHLVRRRGQEARLRCSPMKGHSHVYWYRQLPEEGLKFMVYLQKENIIDESGMPKERFSAEFPKEGPSILRIQQVVRGDSAAYFCASSPSGADYGYTFGSGTRLTVV.

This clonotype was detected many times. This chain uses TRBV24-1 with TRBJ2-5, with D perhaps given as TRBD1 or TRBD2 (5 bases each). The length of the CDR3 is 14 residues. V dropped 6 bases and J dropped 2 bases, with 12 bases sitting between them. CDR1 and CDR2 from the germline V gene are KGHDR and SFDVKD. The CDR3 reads CATSRGDEQETQYF. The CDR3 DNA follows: TGTGCCACCAGTCGAGGGGACGAACAAGAGACCCAGTACTTC.

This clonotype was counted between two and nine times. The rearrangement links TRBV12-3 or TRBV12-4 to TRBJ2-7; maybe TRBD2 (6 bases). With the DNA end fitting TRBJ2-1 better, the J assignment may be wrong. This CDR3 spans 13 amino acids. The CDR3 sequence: CASSLRLVAEQFF. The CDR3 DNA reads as TGTGCCAGCAGTCTAAGACTAGTGGCGGAGCAGTTCTTC.

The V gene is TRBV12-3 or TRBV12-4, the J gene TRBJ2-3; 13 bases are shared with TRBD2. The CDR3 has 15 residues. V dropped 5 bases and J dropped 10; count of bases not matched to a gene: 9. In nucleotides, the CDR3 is TGTGCCAGCAGTCTGACTAGCGGGAGGTCACATGCGCAGTATTTT. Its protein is CASSLTSGRSHAQYF.

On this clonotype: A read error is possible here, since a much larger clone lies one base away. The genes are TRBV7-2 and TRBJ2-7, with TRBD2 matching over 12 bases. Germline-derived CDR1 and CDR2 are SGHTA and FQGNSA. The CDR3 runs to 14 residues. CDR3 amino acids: CASSSTSGSYGQYF. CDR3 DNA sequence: TGTGCCAGCAGCTCGACTAGCGGGAGCTACGGGCAGTACTTC.

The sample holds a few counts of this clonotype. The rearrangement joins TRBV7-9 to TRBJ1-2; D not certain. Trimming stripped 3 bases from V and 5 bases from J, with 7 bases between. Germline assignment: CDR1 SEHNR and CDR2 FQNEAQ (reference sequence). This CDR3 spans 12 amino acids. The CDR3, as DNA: TGTGCCAGCAGCTTCTCCGATTATGGCTACACCTTC. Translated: CASSFSDYGYTF.

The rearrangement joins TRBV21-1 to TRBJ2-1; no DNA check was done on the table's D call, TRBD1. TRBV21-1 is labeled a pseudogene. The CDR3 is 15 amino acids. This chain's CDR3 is CASRWDRIPYNEQFF. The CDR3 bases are TGTGCCAGCAGATGGGACAGGATCCCCTACAATGAGCAGTTCTTC.

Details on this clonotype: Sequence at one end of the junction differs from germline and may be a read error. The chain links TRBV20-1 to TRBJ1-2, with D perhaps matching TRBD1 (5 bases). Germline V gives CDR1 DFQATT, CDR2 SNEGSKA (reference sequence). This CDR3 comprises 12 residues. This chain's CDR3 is CGAGQGGYGYTF. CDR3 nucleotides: TGCGGTGCTGGGCAGGGAGGCTATGGCTACACCTTC.